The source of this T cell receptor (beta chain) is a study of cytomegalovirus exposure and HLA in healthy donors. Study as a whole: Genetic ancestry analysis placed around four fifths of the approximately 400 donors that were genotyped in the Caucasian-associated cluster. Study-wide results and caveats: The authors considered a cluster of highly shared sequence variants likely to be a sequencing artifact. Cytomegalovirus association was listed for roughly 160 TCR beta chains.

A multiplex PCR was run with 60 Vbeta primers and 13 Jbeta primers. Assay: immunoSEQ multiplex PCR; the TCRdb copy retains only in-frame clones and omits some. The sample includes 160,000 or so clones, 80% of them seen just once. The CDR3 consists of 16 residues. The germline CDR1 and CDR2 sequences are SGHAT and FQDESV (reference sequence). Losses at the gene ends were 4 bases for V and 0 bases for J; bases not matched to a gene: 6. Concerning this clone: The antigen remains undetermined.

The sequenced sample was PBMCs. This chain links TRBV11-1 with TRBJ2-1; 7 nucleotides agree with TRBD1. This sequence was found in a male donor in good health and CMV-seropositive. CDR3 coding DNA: TGTGCCAGCAGCTCTCAACAGGGGAGCTCCTACAATGAGCAGTTCTTC. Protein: CASSSQQGSSYNEQFF.